This T cell receptor beta chain is from a study of CD8 T cells in ankylosing spondylitis. Broader study findings: In the blood and synovial fluid of reactive arthritis, some motif variants had been previously reported. A TCR beta motif of fewer than ten highly homologous variants seemed to mark ankylosing spondylitis blood. Matched ankylosing spondylitis synovial fluid reportedly showed significant enrichment of disease-linked clones.

Libraries of TCR beta came from quantitative 5'-RACE with molecular barcodes. One entry per CDR3 protein results from TCRdb running MiXCR on the 5' RACE reads. Among a few hundred thousand distinct CDR3 sequences listed, 20% to 25% were seen once. Many counts were recorded for this clonotype. Its antigen is unknown. The V and J ends lost 0 bases and 10 bases, in that order; junction bases with no gene match: 3. The CDR3 is 13 residues long. Per germline, CDR1 DFQATT and CDR2 SNEGSKA (reference sequence). The chain uses TRBV20-1 and TRBJ2-1; 10 bases map to TRBD2. This clonotype was sampled from a male donor with ankylosing spondylitis or in good health (not recorded which). The sequenced sample was blood, either unsorted or a sorted T cell fraction (not recorded which). The CDR3 DNA follows: TGCAGTGCTAGAGAACTAGCGGGGCGGGAGCAGTTCTTC. Translation: CSARELAGREQFF.